One sample yielded the 29 T cell receptor beta chains listed below, sequenced in a study of T cell responses to AZD1222 COVID-19 vaccine. Clones were read by immunoSEQ multiplex PCR, and TCRdb kept only the in-frame ones, dropping some. The sample contains 100,000 to 120,000 clones, approximately 86% of which appear only once. Sequencing was performed on peripheral blood, taken on day 0 of AZD1222 vaccination. These receptors all come from an adult in good health.

CDR3 protein: CASSEARQGANQPQHF. The CDR3 coding sequence is TGTGCCAGCAGTGAAGCGCGCCAGGGAGCAAATCAGCCCCAGCATTTT. V gene TRBV6-1 combines with J gene TRBJ1-5; a possible D gene is TRBD1 (5 bases). V lost 0 bases and J 4 bases, leaving 13 bases between the germline ends. The CDR3 consists of 16 residues. Germline V gives CDR1 MNHNS, CDR2 SASEGT.

This chain's CDR3 is CASSEATGYGYTF. The CDR3 nucleotides read TGTGCCAGCAGTGAAGCGACAGGGTATGGCTACACCTTC. V and J are TRBV6-1 and TRBJ1-2, with 7 bases aligning to TRBD1. From germline, CDR1 is MNHNS and CDR2 SASEGT. The CDR3 is 13 amino acids. Trimming took 0 bases from V and 5 from J; bases not matched to a gene: 0.

This clone was counted once. This chain joins TRBV13 and TRBJ2-2; D unclear. The germline V gene has CDR1 PRHDT and CDR2 FYEKMQ (reference sequence). CDR3 length: 15 residues. Trimming took 3 bases from V and 5 from J, leaving 13 bases between them. CDR3: CASSFRNSWTGELFF. In nucleotides, the CDR3 is TGTGCCAGCAGCTTTAGAAACTCGTGGACCGGGGAGCTGTTTTTT.

The chain recombines TRBV28 with TRBJ2-5, with 10 nucleotides matching TRBD1. The CDR3 is made up of 17 amino acids. Germline assignment: CDR1 MDHEN and CDR2 SYDVKM. V was clipped by 5 bases and J by 12 bases; unmatched bases: 21. For the CDR3, the DNA is TGTGCCAGCAGTCTGGGGACAGGGGAGGGAGGGTGGTTTCGTGAGTACTTC. The encoded protein is CASSLGTGEGGWFREYF.

The chain couples TRBV19 to TRBJ2-2; TRBD1 or TRBD2 may be the D gene (5 bases each). The CDR3 totals 15 residues. CDR1 is LNHDA and CDR2 is SQIVND in the germline V gene (reference sequence). Trimming removed 3 bases from V and 7 bases from J, with 15 bases in between. The CDR3 loop reads CASSIGMGVGGELFF. The CDR3 DNA sequence: TGTGCCAGTAGTATCGGGATGGGGGTAGGCGGGGAGCTGTTTTTT.

J is TRBJ1-6 and V is TRBV6-6, with unresolved D. The CDR3 runs 15 residues. Germline CDR1 is MNHNY and CDR2 is SVGAGI (reference sequence). V shed 0 bases and J shed 10 bases, with 13 bases lying between them. DNA of the CDR3: TGTGCCAGCAGTTACTCTGAAGTCTTCCCATCACCCCTCCACTTT. Translated, it gives CASSYSEVFPSPLHF.

This clone was observed a few times. The rearrangement links TRBV5-6 to TRBJ1-2; D is ambiguous. This CDR3 is built from 15 residues. The ends were cut back, 1 base at V and 0 bases at J, with 10 bases in the middle. Germline loops: CDR1 SGHDT, CDR2 YYEEEE. The CDR3, as DNA: TGTGCCAGCAGCTTGAGGCAGACGGCTAACTATGGCTACACCTTC. Amino acids: CASSLRQTANYGYTF.

The chain has TRBV23-1 and TRBJ2-7; TRBD2 aligns across 7 bases. TRBV23-1 belongs to the ORF category, with a function that is uncertain. The CDR3 sequence is 17 residues long. V dropped 0 bases and J dropped 4; count of bases not matched to a gene: 12. The CDR3 is CASSQSNLPSGEYEQYF. The CDR3 DNA reads TGCGCCAGCAGTCAATCGAATTTACCCAGCGGGGAGTACGAGCAGTACTTC.

V is TRBV24-1 and J is TRBJ1-2; 7 nucleotides match TRBD1. Per the germline V gene, CDR1 is KGHDR and CDR2 is SFDVKD. This CDR3 spans 14 amino acids. Germline trimming cut 3 bases from V and 4 bases from J; bases unmatched to any gene: 4. The CDR3 DNA follows: TGTGCCACCAGTGATCGGACAGGTTCCTATGGCTACACCTTC. Translating it yields CATSDRTGSYGYTF.

This clone was picked up many times. The V and J genes are TRBV2 and TRBJ2-1; 10 bases are a match to TRBD1. The V gene's germline CDR1 is SNHLY and CDR2 FYNNEI. The CDR3 covers 16 residues. Unmatched junction bases numbered 9, after V lost 6 bases and J lost 4 bases. The CDR3 DNA reads as TGTGCCAGCAGGGGATTGGAGGACAGGGGGTACAATGAGCAGTTCTTC. It specifies CASRGLEDRGYNEQFF.

V is TRBV9 and J is TRBJ2-5; D unclear. The CDR3 totals 13 residues. The germline CDR1 and CDR2 sequences are SGDLS and YYNGEE. The V gene lost 4 bases and the J gene lost 8 bases, with 15 bases spanning the gap. CDR3 DNA: TGTGCCAGCAGCCAGAAAAACGGTGCAACCCAGTACTTC. It translates to CASSQKNGATQYF. Filled out from reference TRBV9 and TRBJ2-5, the complete variable domain reads DSGVTQTPKHLITATGQRVTLRCSPRSGDLSVYWYQQSLDQGLQFLIQYYNGEERAKGNILERFSAQQFPDLHSELNLSSLELGDSALYFCASSQKNGATQYFGPGTRLLVL.

This chain joins TRBV19 and TRBJ2-5; D remains ambiguous. CDR1 LNHDA and CDR2 SQIVND come from the germline V gene (reference sequence). The V and J ends lost 2 bases and 2 bases respectively, with 9 bases between them. This CDR3 has 14 residues. CDR3 amino acids: CASSILGLQETQYF. The CDR3 DNA follows: TGTGCCAGTAGTATATTGGGGTTGCAAGAGACCCAGTACTTC.

The V gene is TRBV28, the J gene TRBJ1-4; D is possibly TRBD1 (6 bases). Germline V lookup: CDR1 MDHEN, CDR2 SYDVKM. The CDR3 has 14 amino acids. V was pared by 7 bases and J by 7 bases, with 16 bases between. The CDR3 sequence: CASTTGYGREKLFF. DNA of the CDR3: TGTGCCAGCACCACAGGGTATGGGCGTGAAAAACTGTTTTTT.

The V and J genes are TRBV4-1 and TRBJ2-7; the match to TRBD2 covers 9 bases. The germline gives CDR1 MGHRA, CDR2 YSYEKL. This CDR3 is built from 15 residues. The J segment lost 4 bases and the V segment lost 1 base, leaving 5 bases of the junction unmatched. The CDR3 here is CASSQGAGGVYEQYF. As DNA, the CDR3 is TGCGCCAGCAGCCAAGGAGCGGGGGGTGTATACGAGCAGTACTTC.

This rearrangement joins TRBV28 to TRBJ2-7; TRBD1 matches 7 bases. Germline trimming cut 2 bases from V and 11 bases from J; bases unmatched to any gene: 15. The CDR3 runs to 15 residues. Per the germline V gene, CDR1 is MDHEN and CDR2 is SYDVKM. The chain's CDR3 is CASSLRDSPPTKEYF. The CDR3 DNA follows: TGTGCCAGCAGTTTACGGGACAGCCCCCCTACGAAGGAGTACTTC. The full variable domain, rest sourced from reference TRBV28 and TRBJ2-7, is DVKVTQSSRYLVKRTGEKVFLECVQDMDHENMFWYRQDPGLGLRLIYFSYDVKMKEKGDIPEGYSVSREKKERFSLILESASTNQTSMYLCASSLRDSPPTKEYFGPGTRLTVT.

The rearrangement joins TRBV7-2 to TRBJ2-3; a possible D gene is TRBD2 (5 bases). CDR1 and CDR2 from the germline V gene are SGHTA and FQGNSA. The CDR3 has 16 amino acids. V was cut by 5 bases and J by 0 bases, with 15 bases left in between. The CDR3 loop reads CASSRNGRTSTDTQYF. In nucleotides, the CDR3 is TGTGCCAGCAGCCGGAATGGACGGACTAGCACAGATACGCAGTATTTT. The full variable domain, in which reference TRBV7-2 and TRBJ2-3 provide the parts outside the CDR3, is GAGVSQSPSNKVTEKGKDVELRCDPISGHTALYWYRQSLGQGLEFLIYFQGNSAPDKSGLPSDRFSAERTGGSVSTLTIQRTQQEDSAVYLCASSRNGRTSTDTQYFGPGTRLTVL.

The rearrangement joins TRBV7-9 to TRBJ2-5; a weak D match, TRBD1 (5 bases). The CDR3 has 14 amino acids. Trimming took 1 base from V and 2 from J, leaving 8 bases between them. Germline CDR1 SEHNR, CDR2 FQNEAQ (reference sequence). DNA of the CDR3: TGTGCCAGCAGCTTAGTGGGGCAACAAGAGACCCAGTACTTC. It is translated as CASSLVGQQETQYF.

The chain carries TRBV6-1 and TRBJ1-5; D not resolved. Germline assignment: CDR1 MNHNS and CDR2 SASEGT. V was clipped by 3 bases and J by 7 bases, with 10 bases between them. This CDR3 comprises 13 residues. The CDR3 loop is CASSDVGRQPQHF. As DNA, the CDR3 is TGTGCCAGCAGTGATGTAGGGAGGCAGCCCCAGCATTTT.

This clone has just one count. The chain's CDR3 is CASSPSVGPGNTIYF. For the CDR3, the DNA is TGTGCCAGCTCACCGTCCGTGGGGCCTGGAAACACCATATATTTT. The chain combines TRBV18 with TRBJ1-3; D perhaps matches TRBD1 (5 bases). The CDR3 runs to 15 residues. The V gene lost 3 bases and the J gene lost 2 bases, with 11 bases spanning the gap. Germline CDR1 is KGHSH and CDR2 is LQKENI.

The chain employs TRBV6-5 and TRBJ2-7; 7 bases match TRBD1. The CDR3 covers 12 residues. V lost 8 bases, J lost 3 bases, and 4 bases stayed unmatched. The germline V gene has CDR1 MNHEY and CDR2 SVGAGI. As DNA, the CDR3 is TGTGCCAGCCAGGGGGTGAACTACGAGCAGTACTTC. Amino acid sequence: CASQGVNYEQYF.

The CDR3 bases are TGTGCCAGCAGTTACTCGGACAGGGACATCTACGAGCAGTACTTC. It encodes CASSYSDRDIYEQYF. The chain has TRBV28 and TRBJ2-7; TRBD1 matches 8 bases. V lost 4 bases, J lost 3 bases, and 8 bases stayed unmatched. There are 15 residues in the CDR3. From germline, CDR1 is MDHEN and CDR2 SYDVKM. Supplemented by reference TRBV28 and TRBJ2-7, the full variable domain reads DVKVTQSSRYLVKRTGEKVFLECVQDMDHENMFWYRQDPGLGLRLIYFSYDVKMKEKGDIPEGYSVSREKKERFSLILESASTNQTSMYLCASSYSDRDIYEQYFGPGTRLTVT.

The chain joins TRBV10-3 to TRBJ2-2; no firm D call. The CDR3 has 13 residues. Germline values: CDR1 ENHRY, CDR2 SYGVKD. Trimming shortened V by 1 base and J by 4 bases, and 4 bases separated the two germline ends. CDR3 loop: CAISEWVTGELFF. In DNA form, the CDR3 reads TGTGCCATCAGTGAGTGGGTCACCGGGGAGCTGTTTTTT.

The CDR3 DNA reads as TGTGCCAGCTATAACCTCTGGGGTGGTCAGCCCCAGCATTTT. Translating it yields CASYNLWGGQPQHF. The chain carries TRBV6-5 and TRBJ1-5; D gene ambiguous. CDR1 and CDR2 (germline): MNHEY, SVGAGI. The CDR3 length is 14 residues. The V end was cut by 8 bases, the J end by 6 bases, with 17 bases between.

The V and J genes are TRBV6-6 and TRBJ1-5; a possible D gene is TRBD1 (5 bases). Germline V lookup: CDR1 MNHNY, CDR2 SVGAGI (reference sequence). CDR3 length: 13 amino acids. The ends were cut back, 5 bases at V and 5 bases at J, with 10 bases in the middle. The CDR3 bases are TGTGCCAGCAGTCCGACAGCAGATCAGCCCCAGCATTTT. Amino acids: CASSPTADQPQHF.

This chain joins TRBV10-3 and TRBJ1-1, with a weak D call TRBD1 (6 bases). V gave up 2 bases and J gave up 7 bases, with 14 bases separating them. This CDR3 is 14 amino acids long. Germline CDR1 ENHRY, CDR2 SYGVKD. Here the CDR3 reads CAISEPTQGNEAFF. CDR3 coding DNA: TGTGCCATCAGTGAGCCTACGCAGGGGAATGAAGCTTTCTTT.

The rearrangement links TRBV12-3 or TRBV12-4 to TRBJ1-3; D is unclear. The V gene lost 6 bases and the J gene lost 6 bases, with 3 bases spanning the gap. This CDR3 spans 10 amino acids. The CDR3 spells CASRLNTIYF. The DNA for the CDR3 is TGTGCCAGCAGATTAAACACCATATATTTT.

The V call is TRBV9, the J call TRBJ1-2; 11 positions agree with TRBD1. This CDR3 has 15 residues. V dropped 1 base and J dropped 7; count of bases not matched to a gene: 6. Germline V gene lookup returns CDR1 SGDLS and CDR2 YYNGEE. In nucleotides, the CDR3 is TGTGCCAGCAGCGTAAGCGGACAGGGGGCGATTGGCTACACCTTC. This sequence encodes CASSVSGQGAIGYTF.

The genes are TRBV7-9 and TRBJ2-1, with 7 bases identical to TRBD2. The CDR3 spans 14 residues. Germline V gives CDR1 SEHNR, CDR2 FQNEAQ (reference sequence). With V trimmed by 6 bases and J by 5 bases, 7 bases remained unmatched. The CDR3 coding sequence is TGTGCCAGCAGGTCACCGGGACTACACAATGAGCAGTTCTTC. Its protein product is CASRSPGLHNEQFF.

The gene calls are TRBV6-5 and TRBJ1-5, with TRBD1 matching over 7 bases. The CDR3 runs to 16 residues. In germline, CDR1 is MNHEY, CDR2 SVGAGI. The trim removed 0 bases at V and 4 bases at J, leaving 6 bases unmatched. CDR3 nucleotide sequence: TGTGCCAGCAGTTACTCGGGCAGGGGGACGAATCAGCCCCAGCATTTT. This translates into CASSYSGRGTNQPQHF.